This T cell receptor beta chain was identified in a study of shared clonotypes between healthy human individuals. Regarding the study as a whole: It was the few donors that limited the genetic and exposure-history diversity represented. Rarefaction revealed incomplete sorted-subset sequencing despite large depth. Clonotype sharing across donors was expected to vary with sequencing depth. Naive subsets generally exceeded memory subsets in estimated richness.

Repertoires were generated with immunoSEQ multiplex PCR, while TCRdb's copy carries only in-frame clones and drops some. This table has around 700,000 clones, about 80% appearing once. This clone was observed once. Its target is unknown. The CDR3 is 15 amino acids. Germline V gene lookup returns CDR1 GTSNPN and CDR2 SVGIG (reference sequence). Trimming removed 2 bases from V and 1 base from J; junction bases left unmatched: 5. V gene TRBV30 combines with J gene TRBJ2-3, with 8 bases matching TRBD2. The receptor was isolated from a woman younger than 45 in good health. The sequenced sample was memory CD4+ T cells sorted from blood. The subset was: CD45RA-negative fraction. The CDR3 loop is CAWSRTSTRTDTQYF. As DNA, the CDR3 is TGTGCCTGGAGTCGGACTAGCACCCGCACAGATACGCAGTATTTT.